The 27 T cell receptor beta chains listed next were all sequenced from one sample in a study of blood T cell repertoires in COVID-19. The data were produced by immunoSEQ multiplex PCR, yet TCRdb's version contains in-frame clones alone and is incomplete. The sample lists over 100,000 clones, approximately 86% occurring once. Material: peripheral blood. All receptors derive from a man between 35 and 55 years old with acute or convalescent COVID-19.

Only one count was recorded for this clone. The chain links TRBV19 to TRBJ2-6, with D hard to call. The CDR3 is made up of 17 amino acids. Trimming removed 7 bases from V and 1 base from J, with 17 bases in between. The germline V gene encodes CDR1 LNHDA and CDR2 SQIVND (reference sequence). DNA of the CDR3: TGTGCCAGTACCCCCACGGGTATGGGTTCTGGGGCCAACGTCCTGACTTTC. Encoded protein: CASTPTGMGSGANVLTF. The variable domain in full, completed from reference TRBV19 and TRBJ2-6, reads DGGITQSPKYLFRKEGQNVTLSCEQNLNHDAMYWYRQDPGQGLRLIYYSQIVNDFQKGDIAEGYSVSREKKESFPLTVTSAQKNPTAFYLCASTPTGMGSGANVLTFGAGSRLTVL.

The rearrangement links TRBV18 to TRBJ2-6, with TRBD1 matching 9 bases. This CDR3 spans 17 amino acids. Germline V gives CDR1 KGHSH, CDR2 LQKENI. Trimming took 3 bases from V and 0 from J; bases not matched to a gene: 3. CDR3 sequence (DNA): TGTGCCAGCTCACCGGGGACAGGGCGCTCTGGGGCCAACGTCCTGACTTTC. Protein: CASSPGTGRSGANVLTF.

The chain uses TRBV7-2 and TRBJ2-5, with D possibly matching TRBD1 (5 bases). V was cut by 3 bases and J by 1 base, with 9 bases left in between. Germline lookup yields CDR1 SGHTA and CDR2 FQGNSA. The CDR3 extends over 14 amino acids. The chain's CDR3 is CASSFDRGQETQYF. The CDR3 DNA reads TGTGCCAGCAGCTTCGACAGAGGCCAAGAGACCCAGTACTTC. Drawing the rest from reference TRBV7-2 and TRBJ2-5, the complete variable domain is GAGVSQSPSNKVTEKGKDVELRCDPISGHTALYWYRQSLGQGLEFLIYFQGNSAPDKSGLPSDRFSAERTGGSVSTLTIQRTQQEDSAVYLCASSFDRGQETQYFGPGTRLLVL.

This chain links TRBV10-1 with TRBJ2-1; no clear D. CDR3 size: 15 residues. CDR1 is WNHNN and CDR2 is SYGVQD in the germline V gene (reference sequence). The V end was cut by 3 bases, the J end by 0 bases, with 9 bases between. CDR3 nucleotides: TGCGCCAGCAGTGAACGCGTAAGCTCCTACAATGAGCAGTTCTTC. Translating gives CASSERVSSYNEQFF.

The rearrangement links TRBV5-8 to TRBJ1-5; 10 bases are a match to TRBD1. Germline V gives CDR1 SGHTS, CDR2 YDEGEE. The CDR3 contains 14 residues. The V gene end was trimmed by 4 bases and the J gene end by 6 bases; junction bases not matched to a gene: 4. The CDR3 DNA sequence: TGTGCCAGCAGCGAGGGACAGGGGAGTCAGCCCCAGCATTTT. Protein sequence: CASSEGQGSQPQHF.

This chain joins TRBV29-1 and TRBJ1-1, with no clear D. V was cut by 6 bases and J by 0 bases, with 11 bases left in between. From germline, CDR1 is SQVTM and CDR2 ANQGSEA. The CDR3 is 13 residues long. The CDR3 loop is CSVVDGMNTEAFF. CDR3 DNA sequence: TGCAGCGTCGTGGACGGGATGAACACTGAAGCTTTCTTT.

The chain combines TRBV9 with TRBJ2-1, with 8 nucleotides matching TRBD2. The CDR3 extends over 15 amino acids. Germline V gives CDR1 SGDLS, CDR2 YYNGEE. Trimming removed 0 bases from V and 8 bases from J; junction bases left unmatched: 7. DNA for the CDR3: TGTGCCAGCAGCGTAGTGTCTAGCGGGTGGGATGAGCAGTTCTTC. Its protein product is CASSVVSSGWDEQFF. Together with reference TRBV9 and TRBJ2-1, the CDR3 gives the full variable domain: DSGVTQTPKHLITATGQRVTLRCSPRSGDLSVYWYQQSLDQGLQFLIQYYNGEERAKGNILERFSAQQFPDLHSELNLSSLELGDSALYFCASSVVSSGWDEQFFGPGTRLTVL.

The chain is built from TRBV18 and TRBJ2-1; TRBD1 aligns across 7 bases. After removal of 6 bases from V and 7 bases from J, the junction contained 6 bases not matched to a gene. CDR1 KGHSH and CDR2 LQKENI come from the germline V gene. CDR3 length equals 13 residues. CDR3 sequence reads: CASSLGTVNEQFF. In DNA, the CDR3 is TGTGCCAGCTCTCTAGGGACAGTTAATGAGCAGTTCTTC.

The chain uses TRBV19 and TRBJ2-2; no firm D call. V gave up 4 bases and J gave up 7 bases, with 16 bases separating them. Germline V gives CDR1 LNHDA, CDR2 SQIVND (reference sequence). The CDR3 consists of 15 residues. This CDR3 reads CASSTYFGSNGELFF. The CDR3 DNA follows: TGTGCCAGTAGTACTTACTTCGGGTCGAACGGGGAGCTGTTTTTT.

The rearrangement joins TRBV7-2 to TRBJ1-3, with 9 bases lining up with TRBD1. The germline CDR1 and CDR2 sequences are SGHTA and FQGNSA. This CDR3 contains 15 residues. J gave up 5 bases and V 4 bases, and 6 bases lay outside the gene matches. The CDR3 DNA follows: TGTGCCAGCAGCTCACGGACAGGGGATCGAAACACCATATATTTT. Its translation is CASSSRTGDRNTIYF. Using reference TRBV7-2 and TRBJ1-3 for the parts outside the CDR3, the full variable domain is GAGVSQSPSNKVTEKGKDVELRCDPISGHTALYWYRQSLGQGLEFLIYFQGNSAPDKSGLPSDRFSAERTGGSVSTLTIQRTQQEDSAVYLCASSSRTGDRNTIYFGEGSWLTVV.

This chain joins TRBV27 and TRBJ2-7, with 10 bases lining up with TRBD1. The germline V gene has CDR1 MNHEY and CDR2 SMNVEV (reference sequence). Germline trimming cut 6 bases from V and 5 bases from J; bases unmatched to any gene: 7. This CDR3 region has 14 residues. Written as DNA, the CDR3 is TGTGCCAGCAGCGGCGACAGGGGGCTCGACGAGCAGTACTTC. Its protein product is CASSGDRGLDEQYF.

This clone was observed once. CDR3 region: CASSSSRGNNEKLFF. The CDR3, as DNA: TGTGCCAGTAGTTCCTCCAGAGGTAATAATGAAAAACTGTTTTTT. The chain couples TRBV19 to TRBJ1-4; D gene unclear. The germline V and J ends were trimmed by 5 bases and 4 bases, with 14 bases remaining between them. This CDR3 region has 15 residues. Germline CDR1 reads LNHDA; CDR2 reads SQIVND (reference sequence).

The rearrangement joins TRBV5-4 to TRBJ1-6; D not certain. The germline gives CDR1 SGHNT, CDR2 YYREEE (reference sequence). V lost 4 bases and J 7 bases, leaving 12 bases between the germline ends. CDR3 size: 14 residues. The CDR3 sequence: CASSQQLANSPLHF. Written as DNA, the CDR3 is TGTGCCAGCAGCCAACAGTTGGCGAATTCACCCCTCCACTTT.

The chain uses TRBV7-2 and TRBJ1-4; D remains ambiguous. The V end was cut by 4 bases, the J end by 0 bases, with 6 bases between. CDR1 is SGHTA, CDR2 FQGNSA, per germline. This CDR3 spans 14 amino acids. In DNA form, the CDR3 reads TGTGCCAGCAGCTCTCTTGCAACTAATGAAAAACTGTTTTTT. Protein: CASSSLATNEKLFF.

This sequence joins TRBV12-3 or TRBV12-4 and TRBJ1-2; 9 positions match TRBD1. This CDR3 spans 13 amino acids. Germline trimming cut 7 bases from V and 4 bases from J; bases unmatched to any gene: 4. The CDR3: CASTGQGIYGYTF. CDR3 coding DNA: TGTGCCAGCACCGGACAGGGGATCTATGGCTACACCTTC.

V gene TRBV4-2 combines with J gene TRBJ2-2; maybe TRBD2 (5 bases). Trimming took 1 base from V and 8 from J, leaving 14 bases between them. CDR1 and CDR2 (germline): LGHNA, YNFKEQ. CDR3 length: 15 residues. The CDR3 loop is CASSQVERDYGELFF. In DNA form, the CDR3 reads TGTGCCAGCAGCCAAGTGGAACGGGATTATGGGGAGCTGTTTTTT.

This clone was seen a few times. The J gene is TRBJ2-3, the V gene TRBV19, with a possible D match to TRBD2 (6 bases). This CDR3 has 16 residues. Germline values: CDR1 LNHDA, CDR2 SQIVND (reference sequence). Trimming took off 5 bases at V and 5 bases at J, with 20 bases between the two ends. The CDR3, as DNA: TGTGCCAGTAGTGGACGGGACTGGGTTCAAAAAGATACGCAGTATTTT. It is translated as CASSGRDWVQKDTQYF.

The chain links TRBV5-1 to TRBJ2-7; 10 bases fit TRBD1. This CDR3 has 14 residues. Germline CDR1 and CDR2: SGHRS and YFSETQ. The V gene end was trimmed by 2 bases and the J gene end by 5 bases; junction bases not matched to a gene: 4. The CDR3 bases are TGCGCCAGCAGCTTCACGGGACAGGGGAACGAGCAGTACTTC. Amino acids: CASSFTGQGNEQYF.

The V call is TRBV5-3, the J call TRBJ1-2; the D gene is possibly TRBD1 (5 bases). TRBV5-3 qualifies as an ORF whose function is uncertain. CDR3 length: 17 amino acids. Trimming removed 0 bases at V and 0 bases at J, with 15 bases between. Here the CDR3 reads CARSLGVRGKANYGYTF. CDR3 bases: TGTGCCAGAAGCTTGGGTGTGCGGGGGAAGGCTAACTATGGCTACACCTTC.

This chain links TRBV9 with TRBJ1-3; D might be TRBD1 (5 bases). Germline assignment: CDR1 SGDLS and CDR2 YYNGEE. Trimming removed 4 bases from V and 0 bases from J, with 8 bases in between. The CDR3 contains 14 residues. The CDR3, as DNA: TGTGCCAGCAGCTACGACAGCTCTGGAAACACCATATATTTT. Amino acid sequence: CASSYDSSGNTIYF.

The genes are TRBV30 and TRBJ1-2, with D tentatively TRBD1 (5 bases). V gave up 0 bases and J gave up 3 bases, with 11 bases separating them. The CDR3 has 14 amino acids. Per germline, CDR1 GTSNPN and CDR2 SVGIG (reference sequence). DNA for the CDR3: TGTGCCTGGAGTGTTGTGGACACCGACTATGGCTACACCTTC. Encoded protein: CAWSVVDTDYGYTF.

The V gene is TRBV5-1, the J gene TRBJ1-2; 8 bases agree with TRBD1. Germline assignment: CDR1 SGHRS and CDR2 YFSETQ. The CDR3 spans 14 residues. Losses at the gene ends were 2 bases for V and 8 bases for J; bases not matched to a gene: 8. The CDR3, as DNA: TGCGCCAGCAGCTTCTCGACAGGGGTTGAGGGCTACACCTTC. This translates into CASSFSTGVEGYTF. The full variable domain, completed using reference TRBV5-1 and TRBJ1-2, is KAGVTQTPRYLIKTRGQQVTLSCSPISGHRSVSWYQQTPGQGLQFLFEYFSETQRNKGNFPGRFSGRQFSNSRSEMNVSTLELGDSALYLCASSFSTGVEGYTFGSGTRLTVV.

The chain joins TRBV5-4 to TRBJ1-4; D is unresolved. V lost 5 bases, J lost 4 bases, and 9 bases lay in between. This CDR3 comprises 13 residues. Germline-derived CDR1 and CDR2 are SGHNT and YYREEE (reference sequence). CDR3 nucleotide sequence: TGTGCCAGCAGTAGTAACAGTAATGAAAAACTGTTTTTT. This translates into CASSSNSNEKLFF.

The chain uses TRBV19 and TRBJ1-1; tentative D call: TRBD1 (5 bases). The CDR3 covers 11 residues. The germline V gene has CDR1 LNHDA and CDR2 SQIVND (reference sequence). Deletions cut 7 bases from V and 3 bases from J, with 6 bases between. This CDR3 is CASIGDTEAFF. Here the CDR3 DNA reads TGTGCCAGTATAGGGGACACTGAAGCTTTCTTT.

Notes on this clone: At one boundary the junction diverges from the germline segment, which might be a read error. This chain connects TRBV12-3 or TRBV12-4 to TRBJ1-1; no clear D gene. This CDR3 is built from 11 residues. CDR3 in DNA: TGTGCCAGCAGCTCGAGAGGAAGGAGTTTTTTC. As protein: CASSSRGRSFF.

There are many counts of this clone. The chain has TRBV4-2 and TRBJ1-6, with D maybe TRBD1 (6 bases). Trimming cost V 1 base and J 4 bases, with 17 bases left between them. This CDR3 region has 18 residues. Germline CDR1 LGHNA, CDR2 YNFKEQ. In DNA, the CDR3 is TGTGCCAGCAGCCAAGGTAACAGGGATATTCGTTATAATTCACCCCTCCACTTT. Translating it yields CASSQGNRDIRYNSPLHF.

The chain uses TRBV28 and TRBJ1-2; 7 bases are shared with TRBD1. Per the germline V gene, CDR1 is MDHEN and CDR2 is SYDVKM. Trimming cost V 2 bases and J 2 bases; bases outside gene matches: 2. This CDR3 has 14 amino acids. The CDR3 DNA sequence: TGTGCCAGCAGTTTAGGGACAGTCAACTATGGCTACACCTTC. Protein sequence: CASSLGTVNYGYTF.